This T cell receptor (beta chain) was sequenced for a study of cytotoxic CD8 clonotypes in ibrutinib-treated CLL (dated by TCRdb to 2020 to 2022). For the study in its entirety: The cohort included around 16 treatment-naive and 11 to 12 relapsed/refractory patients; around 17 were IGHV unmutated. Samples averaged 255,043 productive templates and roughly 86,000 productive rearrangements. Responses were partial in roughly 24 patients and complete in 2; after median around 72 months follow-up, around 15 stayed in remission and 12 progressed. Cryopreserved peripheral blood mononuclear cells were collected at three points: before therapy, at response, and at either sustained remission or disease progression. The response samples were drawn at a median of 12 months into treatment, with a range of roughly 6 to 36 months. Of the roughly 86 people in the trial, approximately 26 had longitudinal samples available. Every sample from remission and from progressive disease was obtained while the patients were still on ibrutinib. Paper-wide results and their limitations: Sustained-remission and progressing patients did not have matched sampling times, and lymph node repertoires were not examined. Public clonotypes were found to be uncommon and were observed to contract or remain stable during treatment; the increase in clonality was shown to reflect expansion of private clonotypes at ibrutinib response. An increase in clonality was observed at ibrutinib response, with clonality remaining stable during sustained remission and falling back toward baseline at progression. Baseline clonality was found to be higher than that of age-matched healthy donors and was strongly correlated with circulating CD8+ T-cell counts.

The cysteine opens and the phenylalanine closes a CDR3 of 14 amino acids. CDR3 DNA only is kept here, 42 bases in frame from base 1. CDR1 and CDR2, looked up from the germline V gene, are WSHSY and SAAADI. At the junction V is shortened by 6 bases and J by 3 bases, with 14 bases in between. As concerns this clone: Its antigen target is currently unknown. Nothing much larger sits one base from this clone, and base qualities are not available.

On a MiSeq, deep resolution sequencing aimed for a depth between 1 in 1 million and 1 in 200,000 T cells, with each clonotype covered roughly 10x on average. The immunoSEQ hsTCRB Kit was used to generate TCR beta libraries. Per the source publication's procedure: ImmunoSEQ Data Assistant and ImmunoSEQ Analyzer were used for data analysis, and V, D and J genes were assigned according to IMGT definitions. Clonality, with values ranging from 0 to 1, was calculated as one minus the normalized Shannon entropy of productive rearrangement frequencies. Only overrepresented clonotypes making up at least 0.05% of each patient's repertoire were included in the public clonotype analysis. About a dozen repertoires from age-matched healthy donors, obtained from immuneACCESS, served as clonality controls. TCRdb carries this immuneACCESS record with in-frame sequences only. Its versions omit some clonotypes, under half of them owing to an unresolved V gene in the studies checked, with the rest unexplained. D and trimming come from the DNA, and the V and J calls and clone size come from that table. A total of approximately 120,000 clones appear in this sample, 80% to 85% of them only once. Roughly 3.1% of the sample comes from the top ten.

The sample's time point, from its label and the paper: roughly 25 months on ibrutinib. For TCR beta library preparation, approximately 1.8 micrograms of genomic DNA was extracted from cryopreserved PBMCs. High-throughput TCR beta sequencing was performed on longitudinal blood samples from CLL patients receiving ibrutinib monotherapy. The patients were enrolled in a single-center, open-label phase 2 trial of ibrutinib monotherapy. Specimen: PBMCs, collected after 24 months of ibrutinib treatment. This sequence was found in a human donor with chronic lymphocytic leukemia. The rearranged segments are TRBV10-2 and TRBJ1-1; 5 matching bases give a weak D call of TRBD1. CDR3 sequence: CASRELAGDTEAFF. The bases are TGCGCCAGCAGGGAGCTGGCGGGGGACACTGAAGCTTTCTTT.